This T cell receptor (beta chain) was recovered during a study of spatial heterogeneity in lung cancer. TCRdb fed the 5' RACE reads into MiXCR, producing one record per CDR3 protein. The sample shows under 75,000 distinct CDR3 sequences, 10% to 15% of them seen only once. The sample's time point: sample taken at primary tumor resection. Whole RNA obtained from tumor, nontumor lung or frozen PBMC underwent sequencing without sorting. This clonotype was recorded many times. Germline assignment: CDR1 ENHRY and CDR2 SYGVKD. The CDR3 spans 11 residues. V gave up 8 bases and J gave up 8 bases, with 11 bases separating them.

The sequence was collected from a male donor with early-stage non-small cell lung cancer. The chain is built from TRBV10-3 and TRBJ2-3, with D hard to call. The sample here was PBMCs, taken at surgery. The CDR3 DNA follows: TGTGCCATCTCCGAACTTGGTACGCAGTATTTT. The encoded protein is CAISELGTQYF.